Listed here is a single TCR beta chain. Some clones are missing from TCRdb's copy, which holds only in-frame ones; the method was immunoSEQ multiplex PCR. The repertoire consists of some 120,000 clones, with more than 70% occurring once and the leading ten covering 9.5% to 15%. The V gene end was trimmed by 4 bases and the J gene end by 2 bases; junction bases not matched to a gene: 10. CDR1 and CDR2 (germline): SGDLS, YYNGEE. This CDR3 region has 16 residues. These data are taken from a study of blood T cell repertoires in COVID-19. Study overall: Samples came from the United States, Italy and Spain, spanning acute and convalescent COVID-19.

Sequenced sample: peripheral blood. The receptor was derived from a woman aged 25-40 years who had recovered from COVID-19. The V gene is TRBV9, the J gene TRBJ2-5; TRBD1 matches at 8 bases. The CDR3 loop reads CASSSPGQGFQETQYF. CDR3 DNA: TGTGCCAGCAGCTCCCCCGGACAGGGCTTTCAAGAGACCCAGTACTTC.